This T cell receptor beta chain is drawn from a study of T cell changes during pregnancy in multiple sclerosis. Only in-frame clones appear in the TCRdb table, and some are missing; sequencing was by immunoSEQ multiplex PCR. The sample lists 78,000 or so clones, 92% occurring once. The CDR3 is made up of 15 amino acids. With 1 base removed from V and 1 base from J, the gap between germline ends came to 9 bases. Germline V gene lookup returns CDR1 SGHTA and CDR2 FQGNSA. Sequenced here: peripheral blood, sampled before pregnancy. This sequence joins TRBV7-2 and TRBJ2-3, with D hard to call. This clonotype was obtained from a female donor with multiple sclerosis, enrolled in a pregnancy study. For the CDR3, the DNA is TGTGCCAGCAGCTTAGGAGGAGCTCGCACAGATACGCAGTATTTT. Protein sequence: CASSLGGARTDTQYF. Based on the CDR3 plus reference TRBV7-2 and TRBJ2-3, the full variable domain is GAGVSQSPSNKVTEKGKDVELRCDPISGHTALYWYRQSLGQGLEFLIYFQGNSAPDKSGLPSDRFSAERTGGSVSTLTIQRTQQEDSAVYLCASSLGGARTDTQYFGPGTRLTVL.